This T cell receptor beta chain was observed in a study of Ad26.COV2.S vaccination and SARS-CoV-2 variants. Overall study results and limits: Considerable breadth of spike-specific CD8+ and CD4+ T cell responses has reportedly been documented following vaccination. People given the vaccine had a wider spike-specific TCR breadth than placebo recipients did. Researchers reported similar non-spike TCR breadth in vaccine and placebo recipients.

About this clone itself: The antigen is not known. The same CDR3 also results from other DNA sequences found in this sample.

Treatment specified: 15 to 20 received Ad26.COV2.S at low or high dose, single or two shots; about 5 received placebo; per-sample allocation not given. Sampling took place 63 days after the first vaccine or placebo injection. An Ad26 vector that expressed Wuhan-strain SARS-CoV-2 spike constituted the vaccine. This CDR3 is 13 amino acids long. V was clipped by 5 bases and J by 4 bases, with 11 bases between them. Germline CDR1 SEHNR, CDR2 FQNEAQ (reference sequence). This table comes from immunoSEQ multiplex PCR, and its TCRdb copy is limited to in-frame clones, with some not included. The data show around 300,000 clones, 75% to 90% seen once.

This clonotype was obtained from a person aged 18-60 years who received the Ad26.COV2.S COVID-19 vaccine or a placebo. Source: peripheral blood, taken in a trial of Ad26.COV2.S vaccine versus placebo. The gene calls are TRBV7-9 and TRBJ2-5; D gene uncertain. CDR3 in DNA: TGTGCCAGCAGCCTTAGTGGCGGAGAGACCCAGTACTTC. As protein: CASSLSGGETQYF.